Shown below are 26 T cell receptor beta chains from a single sample sequenced in a study of identical twins. TCRdb analysed the 5' RACE reads with MiXCR anew, one entry per CDR3 protein. The top ten clones hold 1.5% to 2% of a sample with approximately 680,000 distinct CDR3 sequences, around 7.5% of them seen once. Separately, the same data were catalogued under a study of yellow fever vaccine responses in identical twins.

The sequencing input was PBMCs. The receptors here all came from a young woman in good health.

This clonotype was found many times. The genes are TRBV7-3 and TRBJ2-3, with TRBD1 matching 9 bases. Germline-derived CDR1 and CDR2 are SGHTA and FQGTGA. The V segment lost 4 bases and the J segment 0 bases; nucleotides outside the gene matches: 11. This CDR3 spans 18 amino acids. The CDR3 protein is CASSSRRGTGYSTDTQYF. CDR3 in DNA: TGTGCCAGCAGCTCGCGGAGAGGGACAGGGTACAGCACAGATACGCAGTATTTT.

At least ten counts were recorded for this clonotype. The chain carries TRBV29-1 and TRBJ2-1; 11 bases are shared with TRBD2. CDR1 is SQVTM, CDR2 ANQGSEA, per germline. There are 13 residues in the CDR3. The J segment lost 8 bases and the V segment lost 7 bases, leaving 7 bases of the junction unmatched. The DNA of the CDR3 is TGCAGCGCCATAGCGGGAGGGCCCCATGAGCAGTTCTTC. Its translation: CSAIAGGPHEQFF.

This clonotype has more than one count but fewer than ten. The chain carries TRBV11-2 and TRBJ1-2, with D possibly being TRBD1 (6 bases). This CDR3 spans 14 amino acids. Germline loops: CDR1 SGHAT, CDR2 FQNNGV. V lost 0 bases to trimming and J lost 4 bases, with 9 bases between them. CDR3 coding DNA: TGTGCCAGCAGCTTAGAACAGGGAATCTATGGCTACACCTTC. Amino acid sequence: CASSLEQGIYGYTF.

At least ten counts were recorded for this clonotype. This chain uses TRBV5-8 with TRBJ1-5, with D perhaps TRBD1 (5 bases). Germline V lookup: CDR1 SGHTS, CDR2 YDEGEE. The V gene lost 4 bases and the J gene lost 1 base, with 15 bases spanning the gap. The length of the CDR3 is 16 residues. CDR3 loop: CASSRQGFGSNQPQHF. For the CDR3, the DNA is TGTGCCAGCAGCAGGCAGGGTTTCGGGAGCAATCAGCCCCAGCATTTT.

With respect to this clonotype: The junction departs from germline at one end; a sequencing error may be responsible. The chain combines TRBV15 with TRBJ2-1, with TRBD1 matching 9 bases. This CDR3 has 15 amino acids. CDR1 is LNHNV, CDR2 YYDKDF, per germline (reference sequence). CDR3 loop: CATSSGTGLYNGQFF. As DNA, the CDR3 is TGTGCCACCAGCTCCGGGACAGGGTTGTACAATGGGCAGTTCTTC.

This clonotype showed up many times. The chain uses TRBV10-3 and TRBJ2-1; 7 bases match TRBD1. J lost 3 bases, V lost 6 bases, and 2 bases had no gene match. Germline V gene lookup returns CDR1 ENHRY and CDR2 SYGVKD. The CDR3 contains 13 residues. The CDR3 sequence is CAISRDSYNEQFF. The CDR3 DNA is TGTGCCATCAGCCGGGACAGCTACAATGAGCAGTTCTTC.

This clonotype was recorded a few times. The DNA of the CDR3 is TGTGCCAGCAGCGTAGTATACGAGCAGTACTTC. Its protein is CASSVVYEQYF. The chain couples TRBV9 to TRBJ2-7; D call uncertain. The CDR3 sequence is 11 residues long. V was shortened by 0 bases and J by 4 bases, with 2 bases between the two germline ends. Germline V gives CDR1 SGDLS, CDR2 YYNGEE.

J is TRBJ2-1 and V is TRBV4-2; the D gene is possibly TRBD2 (6 bases). V gave up 3 bases and J gave up 4 bases, with 13 bases separating them. This CDR3 comprises 15 residues. Germline V CDR1 and CDR2: LGHNA, YNFKEQ. CDR3 loop: CASSQERDFYNEQFF. The CDR3 DNA reads as TGTGCCAGCAGCCAGGAGAGGGACTTTTACAATGAGCAGTTCTTC.

The chain uses TRBV5-5 and TRBJ2-1; D uncertain. CDR1 is SGHKS, CDR2 YYEKEE, per germline (reference sequence). This CDR3 comprises 12 residues. V was shortened by 4 bases and J by 5 bases, with 7 bases between the two germline ends. The chain's CDR3 is CASSRVDNEQFF. Written as DNA, the CDR3 is TGTGCCAGCAGCCGGGTAGACAATGAGCAGTTCTTC. Complete variable domain (other parts from reference TRBV5-5 and TRBJ2-1): DAGVTQSPTHLIKTRGQQVTLRCSPISGHKSVSWYQQVLGQGPQFIFQYYEKEERGRGNFPDRFSARQFPNYSSELNVNALLLGDSALYLCASSRVDNEQFFGPGTRLTVL.

This clonotype was recorded a few times. CDR3 region: CASSQMGYQETQYF. CDR3 in DNA: TGTGCCAGCAGCCAAATGGGGTACCAAGAGACCCAGTACTTC. The V call is TRBV3-1, the J call TRBJ2-5; D not resolved. The germline gives CDR1 LGHDT, CDR2 YNNKEL (reference sequence). There are 14 residues in the CDR3. The V end lost 2 bases, the J end lost 0 bases, and 7 bases lay between the germline ends.

This chain joins TRBV29-1 and TRBJ2-5; 8 positions agree with TRBD1. Germline trimming cut 3 bases from V and 5 bases from J; bases unmatched to any gene: 8. Per germline, CDR1 SQVTM and CDR2 ANQGSEA. CDR3 length: 14 amino acids. CDR3 nucleotide sequence: TGCAGCGTTGACTCCGGGACAGGTTGGGAGACCCAGTACTTC. It specifies CSVDSGTGWETQYF.

This clonotype turned up a few times. V gene TRBV2 combines with J gene TRBJ1-1, with a weak D call TRBD1 (6 bases). V lost 1 base to trimming and J lost 11 bases, with 14 bases between them. CDR1 SNHLY and CDR2 FYNNEI come from the germline V gene. The CDR3 runs to 13 residues. CDR3 bases: TGTGCCAGCAGTGAAGGACAGGTTTTTAGGGCTTTCTTT. It translates to CASSEGQVFRAFF. Full variable domain (remainder filled in from reference TRBV2 and TRBJ1-1): EPEVTQTPSHQVTQMGQEVILRCVPISNHLYFYWYRQILGQKVEFLVSFYNNEISEKSEIFDDQFSVERPDGSNFTLKIRSTKLEDSAMYFCASSEGQVFRAFFGQGTRLTVV.

This clonotype appeared a few times. This rearrangement joins TRBV20-1 to TRBJ2-3; D remains ambiguous. The V and J ends lost 5 bases and 2 bases respectively, with 2 bases between them. Germline V lookup: CDR1 DFQATT, CDR2 SNEGSKA (reference sequence). The CDR3 has 10 residues. The CDR3 sequence: CSALTDTQYF. The CDR3, as DNA: TGCAGTGCTCTCACAGATACGCAGTATTTT.

There are many counts of this clonotype. The genes are TRBV12-3 or TRBV12-4 and TRBJ2-7, with TRBD2 matching 8 bases. There are 17 residues in the CDR3. The V and J ends lost 7 bases and 6 bases, in that order; junction bases with no gene match: 20. CDR3 protein: CASTLGGSGIGSGEQYF. CDR3 nucleotides: TGTGCCAGCACCTTGGGTGGTAGCGGGATCGGTTCGGGCGAGCAGTACTTC.

Ten or more counts support this clonotype. The rearrangement joins TRBV12-3 or TRBV12-4 to TRBJ2-5; TRBD1 matches 9 bases. This CDR3 has 15 amino acids. Germline trimming cut 6 bases from V and 3 bases from J; bases unmatched to any gene: 8. In nucleotides, the CDR3 is TGTGCCAGCAGCCCCCCCCGGACAGGGGAAGAGACCCAGTACTTC. Translating it yields CASSPPRTGEETQYF.

This clonotype was detected ten times or more. The CDR3 spells CATGPGQVSSYEQYF. CDR3 nucleotides: TGTGCCACCGGGCCCGGGCAGGTCAGCTCCTACGAGCAGTACTTC. The rearrangement links TRBV10-3 to TRBJ2-7; D unresolved. The CDR3 sequence is 15 residues long. With 10 bases removed from V and 0 bases from J, the gap between germline ends came to 19 bases. Germline-derived CDR1 and CDR2 are ENHRY and SYGVKD.

Ten or more counts support this clonotype. The chain is built from TRBV6-1 and TRBJ2-3; 8 nucleotides align to TRBD1. V dropped 5 bases and J dropped 3; count of bases not matched to a gene: 4. The germline gives CDR1 MNHNS, CDR2 SASEGT. This CDR3 has 14 residues. The CDR3 region has the DNA TGTGCCAGCAGTCAAGACAGGGGTACAGATACGCAGTATTTT. This gives the protein CASSQDRGTDTQYF.

The chain carries TRBV20-1 and TRBJ2-1; no clear D gene. CDR1 is DFQATT and CDR2 is SNEGSKA in the germline V gene (reference sequence). There are 13 residues in the CDR3. Trimming removed 7 bases at V and 4 bases at J, with 14 bases between. The CDR3 bases are TGCAGTGGAATTCTAGGGAATTACAATGAGCAGTTCTTC. This sequence encodes CSGILGNYNEQFF.

V and J are TRBV6-5 and TRBJ2-7, with 8 bases that match TRBD2. V dropped 2 bases and J dropped 4; count of bases not matched to a gene: 4. Per germline, CDR1 MNHEY and CDR2 SVGAGI. CDR3 size: 14 residues. CDR3 loop: CASSYGSGRYEQYF. In DNA, the CDR3 is TGTGCCAGCAGTTACGGCAGCGGGAGATACGAGCAGTACTTC.

About this clonotype: At one of its ends the junction is not consistent with the germline gene, which may arise from a read error. CDR3 DNA sequence: TGTGCCTGCAGCAAAGAGGGACTAGCGGGAGTAGGCAACAATGAGCAGTTCTTC. It specifies CACSKEGLAGVGNNEQFF. The chain joins TRBV3-1 to TRBJ2-1; TRBD2 aligns across 14 bases. Germline CDR1 reads LGHDT; CDR2 reads YNNKEL (reference sequence). This CDR3 comprises 18 residues.

The chain employs TRBV2 and TRBJ2-1, with D possibly being TRBD2 (5 bases). The CDR3 is 14 residues long. The germline gives CDR1 SNHLY, CDR2 FYNNEI. The V and J ends lost 3 bases and 6 bases respectively, with 12 bases between them. CDR3 nucleotides: TGTGCCAGCAGTGATCAGACTATGAGCAATGAGCAGTTCTTC. It codes for CASSDQTMSNEQFF.

In its sample, this clonotype was seen many times. The CDR3: CSARRTSGPYNEQFF. CDR3 nucleotide sequence: TGCAGTGCTAGACGGACTAGCGGTCCCTACAATGAGCAGTTCTTC. The gene calls are TRBV20-1 and TRBJ2-1, with 10 bases lining up with TRBD2. Germline V gene lookup returns CDR1 DFQATT and CDR2 SNEGSKA (reference sequence). The trim removed 2 bases at V and 2 bases at J, leaving 3 bases unmatched. This CDR3 comprises 15 residues.

This clonotype has just a few counts. This rearrangement joins TRBV15 to TRBJ2-3; D might be TRBD1 or TRBD2, each matching 5 bases. Trimming left V 0 bases short and J 1 base short, with 8 bases between. This CDR3 has 15 residues. Germline V gives CDR1 LNHNV, CDR2 YYDKDF (reference sequence). CDR3 sequence: CATSRELGGTDTQYF. DNA for the CDR3: TGTGCCACCAGCAGAGAACTAGGGGGCACAGATACGCAGTATTTT.

This chain uses TRBV5-5 with TRBJ2-7; 12 bases are shared with TRBD1. In germline, CDR1 is SGHKS, CDR2 YYEKEE (reference sequence). V lost 4 bases to trimming and J lost 5 bases; unmatched junction nucleotides: 7. CDR3 size: 15 residues. The CDR3 sequence is CASSAGTGGYDEQYV. The CDR3 region has the DNA TGTGCCAGCAGCGCCGGGACAGGGGGCTATGACGAGCAGTACGTC.

This clonotype was counted many times. The CDR3 loop reads CASKRWNQPQHF. For the CDR3, the DNA is TGTGCCAGCAAACGGTGGAATCAGCCCCAGCATTTT. The rearrangement uses TRBV12-3 or TRBV12-4 and TRBJ1-5; no firm D call. V lost 7 bases to trimming and J lost 4 bases, with 8 bases between them. There are 12 residues in the CDR3.

This clonotype was observed many times. The chain has TRBV14 and TRBJ1-4; no definite D call. The CDR3 spans 14 residues. Germline V CDR1 and CDR2: SGHDN, FVKESK. Between the trimmed V and J ends, which lost 3 bases and 4 bases, there was a span of 9 bases. The CDR3 loop reads CASSHSAINEKLFF. Written as DNA, the CDR3 is TGTGCCAGCAGCCATTCGGCCATTAATGAAAAACTGTTTTTT.